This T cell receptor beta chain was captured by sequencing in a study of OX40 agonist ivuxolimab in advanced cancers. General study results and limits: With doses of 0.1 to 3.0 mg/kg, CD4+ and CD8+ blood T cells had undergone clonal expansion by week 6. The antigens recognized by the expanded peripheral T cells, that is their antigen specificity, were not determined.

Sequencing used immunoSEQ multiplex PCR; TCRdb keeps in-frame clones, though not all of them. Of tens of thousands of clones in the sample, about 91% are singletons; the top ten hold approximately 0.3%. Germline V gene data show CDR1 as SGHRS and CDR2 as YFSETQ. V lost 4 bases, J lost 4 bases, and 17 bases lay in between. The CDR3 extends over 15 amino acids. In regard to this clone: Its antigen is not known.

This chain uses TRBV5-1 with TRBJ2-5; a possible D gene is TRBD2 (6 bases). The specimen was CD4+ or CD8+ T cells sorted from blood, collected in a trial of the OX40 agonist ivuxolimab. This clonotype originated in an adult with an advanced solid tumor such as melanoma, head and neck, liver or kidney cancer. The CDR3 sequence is CASSLGVDGRETQYF. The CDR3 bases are TGCGCCAGCAGCCTGGGGGTAGACGGGAGAGAGACCCAGTACTTC.